This entry features one T cell receptor (beta chain) sequence. The CDR3 is 14 residues long. Per the germline V gene, CDR1 is MNHEY and CDR2 is SMNVEV (reference sequence). V lost 2 bases to trimming and J lost 4 bases, with 11 bases between them. Sequencing was performed with immunoSEQ multiplex PCR; in TCRdb, only in-frame clones are kept and a portion is missing. The sample has 100,000 or so clones, 90% seen once. This specimen belongs to a study of T cell changes during pregnancy in multiple sclerosis. Sequenced material: peripheral blood, taken in the second trimester of pregnancy. This sequence originates from a female donor in good health, enrolled as a control in a pregnancy study. This chain links TRBV27 with TRBJ1-2, with TRBD1 as a possible D gene (6 bases). This chain's CDR3 is CASSLGGARYGYTF. For the CDR3, the DNA is TGTGCCAGCAGTTTAGGGGGGGCGCGCTATGGCTACACCTTC.